These 27 T cell receptor beta chains were sequenced from one sample in a study of blood T cell repertoires in COVID-19 (dated by TCRdb to 2019 to 2021). Library preparation was by the immunoSEQ multiplex PCR assay. The table was pulled from immuneACCESS by TCRdb, which kept in-frame rearrangements only. Such tables lose some clones; where checked, under half of the loss comes from unresolved V genes, and the rest has no known cause. For this sample the table gives around 250,000 clones, of which 86% were detected only once. The ten largest clones represent over 2% of the sample. Specimen: peripheral blood. Every receptor here comes from a young man who had recovered from COVID-19.

The gene calls are TRBV11-2 and TRBJ2-7; D not resolved. This CDR3 contains 14 residues. V was shortened by 3 bases and J by 0 bases, with 9 bases between the two germline ends. Germline V gives CDR1 SGHAT, CDR2 FQNNGV. CDR3 sequence: CASSFAPNSYEQYF. The CDR3 DNA is TGTGCCAGCAGCTTTGCGCCCAACTCCTACGAGCAGTACTTC.

V usage is TRBV7-6 and J usage is TRBJ2-5; possibly TRBD1 for D (6 bases). The CDR3 totals 14 residues. Germline CDR1 is SGHVS and CDR2 is FNYEAQ. V was clipped by 3 bases and J by 4 bases, with 12 bases between them. CDR3: CASSLTGTPETQYF. The DNA for the CDR3 is TGTGCCAGCAGCTTGACCGGGACACCAGAGACCCAGTACTTC.

V is TRBV5-1 and J is TRBJ2-5, with 12 bases matching TRBD2. CDR1 is SGHRS, CDR2 YFSETQ, per germline. V was pared by 1 base and J by 5 bases, with 9 bases of the junction left unmatched. The CDR3 runs 17 residues. The CDR3 DNA reads TGCGCCAGCAGCTTGACGACTAGCGGGGGAGGTCGGGAGACCCAGTACTTC. Translated: CASSLTTSGGGRETQYF.

In DNA form, the CDR3 reads TGTGCCAGCAGCTTACTTGGGACAGGGACCTACGAGCAGTACTTC. It codes for CASSLLGTGTYEQYF. V is TRBV7-6 and J is TRBJ2-7; the match to TRBD1 covers 9 bases. Germline CDR1 SGHVS, CDR2 FNYEAQ. J was trimmed by 2 bases and V by 2 bases; bases with no gene match: 4. CDR3 size: 15 residues.

V and J are TRBV5-8 and TRBJ2-1; 7 bases fit TRBD1. CDR3 length equals 14 residues. V was clipped by 4 bases and J by 5 bases; unmatched bases: 6. Germline V gene lookup returns CDR1 SGHTS and CDR2 YDEGEE. CDR3 sequence reads: CASSIQGPNNEQFF. CDR3 nucleotide sequence: TGTGCCAGCAGCATACAGGGGCCGAACAATGAGCAGTTCTTC. Full variable domain (outside the CDR3, taken from reference TRBV5-8 and TRBJ2-1): EAGVTQSPTHLIKTRGQQATLRCSPISGHTSVYWYQQALGLGLQFLLWYDEGEERNRGNFPPRFSGRQFPNYSSELNVNALELEDSALYLCASSIQGPNNEQFFGPGTRLTVL.

This chain connects TRBV10-1 to TRBJ2-7; 9 bases line up with TRBD1. The CDR3 sequence is 14 residues long. The germline V gene encodes CDR1 WNHNN and CDR2 SYGVQD (reference sequence). V dropped 4 bases and J dropped 3; count of bases not matched to a gene: 4. CDR3 DNA sequence: TGCGCCAGCAGTGGGGGGGACAGGGACTACGAGCAGTACTTC. This translates into CASSGGDRDYEQYF.

As for this clone: This CDR3 is also generated by other DNA sequences in the sample. V and J are TRBV27 and TRBJ2-1, with 8 bases lining up with TRBD1. V dropped 5 bases and J dropped 2; count of bases not matched to a gene: 2. The germline V gene has CDR1 MNHEY and CDR2 SMNVEV (reference sequence). The CDR3 is 14 residues long. The CDR3: CASSGQGAYNEQFF. The CDR3 DNA follows: TGTGCCAGCAGTGGACAGGGCGCCTACAATGAGCAGTTCTTC.

The chain carries TRBV18 and TRBJ1-5; TRBD1 is a possible D gene (5 bases). The germline V and J ends were trimmed by 3 bases and 3 bases, with 9 bases remaining between them. CDR3 length equals 14 residues. Germline CDR1 and CDR2: KGHSH and LQKENI. The CDR3 region is CASSPDSLNQPQHF. The CDR3 nucleotides are TGTGCCAGCTCACCCGACAGTCTCAATCAGCCCCAGCATTTT.

The chain couples TRBV2 to TRBJ1-1, with 7 bases that match TRBD1. Looked up from germline, CDR1 is SNHLY and CDR2 is FYNNEI. J lost 6 bases, V lost 6 bases, and 13 bases had no gene match. The CDR3 spans 15 residues. This chain's CDR3 is CASSRTGDRFSEAFF. CDR3 sequence (DNA): TGTGCCAGCAGCAGAACAGGGGACAGATTTTCTGAAGCTTTCTTT.

The V call is TRBV6-6, the J call TRBJ1-1; 7 bases fit TRBD1. The CDR3 has 14 amino acids. After removal of 8 bases from V and 4 bases from J, the junction contained 10 bases not matched to a gene. Germline CDR1 and CDR2: MNHNY and SVGAGI (reference sequence). The CDR3 DNA reads as TGTGCCAGCCGTGGAATAGGGGGCGGCACTGAAGCTTTCTTT. Translated: CASRGIGGGTEAFF.

This clone appeared a single time. The chain carries TRBV6-4 and TRBJ2-5, with D tentatively TRBD2 (7 bases). The CDR3 loop spans 15 amino acids. Per the germline V gene, CDR1 is MRHNA and CDR2 is SNTAGT. With 3 bases removed from V and 2 bases from J, the gap between germline ends came to 13 bases. The chain's CDR3 is CASSEVGGRQETQYF. Here the CDR3 DNA reads TGTGCCAGCAGTGAGGTGGGGGGGCGGCAAGAGACCCAGTACTTC.

This chain connects TRBV6-5 to TRBJ2-3; 9 bases are a match to TRBD1. V lost 7 bases and J lost 8; bases outside the gene matches: 13. The CDR3 totals 15 residues. Germline values: CDR1 MNHEY, CDR2 SVGAGI. CDR3 in DNA: TGTGCCAGCACCACGGAGACAGGGGGTAGTCTTACGCAGTATTTT. It is translated as CASTTETGGSLTQYF.

J is TRBJ1-5 and V is TRBV7-8, with 8 positions matching TRBD1. This CDR3 is 15 amino acids long. Germline V gene data show CDR1 as SGHVS and CDR2 as FQNEAQ. Trimming took 0 bases from V and 6 from J; bases not matched to a gene: 4. CDR3 bases: TGTGCCAGCAGCTTAGCGCGGACAGGGTCTCAGCCCCAGCATTTT. It yields the protein CASSLARTGSQPQHF.

The chain links TRBV4-3 to TRBJ1-1; TRBD1 is a possible D gene (5 bases). CDR3 size: 15 residues. Germline CDR1 LGHNA, CDR2 YSLEER. Trimming left V 3 bases short and J 1 base short, with 12 bases between. The CDR3 sequence is CASSHQWGRNTEAFF. The DNA for the CDR3 is TGCGCCAGCAGCCATCAATGGGGCCGGAACACTGAAGCTTTCTTT.

The chain combines TRBV7-9 with TRBJ1-1; perhaps TRBD1 as D (5 bases). Germline CDR1 and CDR2: SEHNR and FQNEAQ (reference sequence). V gave up 3 bases and J gave up 8 bases, with 22 bases separating them. The CDR3 sequence is 16 residues long. The CDR3 loop reads CASSFFLGQGTIEAFF. CDR3 nucleotides: TGTGCCAGCAGCTTCTTTTTGGGTCAGGGCACGATCGAAGCTTTCTTT.

This sequence joins TRBV19 and TRBJ2-3; no clear D. This CDR3 has 14 amino acids. Trimming shortened V by 7 bases and J by 1 base, and 12 bases separated the two germline ends. Germline values: CDR1 LNHDA, CDR2 SQIVND (reference sequence). As DNA, the CDR3 is TGTGCCAGTAATTTTGGCAGCGGCACAGATACGCAGTATTTT. It encodes CASNFGSGTDTQYF. The whole variable domain, filled in from reference TRBV19 and TRBJ2-3, reads DGGITQSPKYLFRKEGQNVTLSCEQNLNHDAMYWYRQDPGQGLRLIYYSQIVNDFQKGDIAEGYSVSREKKESFPLTVTSAQKNPTAFYLCASNFGSGTDTQYFGPGTRLTVL.

This rearrangement joins TRBV5-1 to TRBJ1-2; D unresolved. Germline V gene sequence: CDR1 SGHRS, CDR2 YFSETQ. Trimming pared 0 bases from V and 9 bases from J, leaving 12 bases between. There are 13 residues in the CDR3. For the CDR3, the DNA is TGCGCCAGCAGCTTGGTGAGCGAACAAAGCTACACCTTC. Its protein is CASSLVSEQSYTF.

This clone was observed a few times. V and J are TRBV5-4 and TRBJ1-1, with D possibly matching TRBD1 (6 bases). With 0 bases removed from V and 2 bases from J, the gap between germline ends came to 17 bases. The CDR3 runs 17 residues. Per germline, CDR1 SGHNT and CDR2 YYREEE (reference sequence). CDR3 protein: CASSLGVSQGPNTEAFF. The CDR3 nucleotides are TGTGCCAGCAGCTTGGGGGTATCACAGGGACCAAACACTGAAGCTTTCTTT. The variable domain in full, with the rest retrieved from reference TRBV5-4 and TRBJ1-1, is ETGVTQSPTHLIKTRGQQVTLRCSSQSGHNTVSWYQQALGQGPQFIFQYYREEENGRGNFPPRFSGLQFPNYSSELNVNALELDDSALYLCASSLGVSQGPNTEAFFGQGTRLTVV.

V usage is TRBV7-5 and J usage is TRBJ2-3; the D segment call TRBD2 is taken from the table without a DNA check. TRBV7-5 is deemed a pseudogene. This CDR3 comprises 15 residues. CDR3 loop: CARLGLAGVTDTQYF. The CDR3 bases are TGTGCCAGACTCGGACTAGCGGGGGTCACAGATACGCAGTATTTT.

J is TRBJ2-5 and V is TRBV24-1, with 7 bases that match TRBD1. Germline CDR1 is KGHDR and CDR2 is SFDVKD. V shed 3 bases and J 5 bases; nucleotides not matched to a gene: 8. The length of the CDR3 is 15 residues. For the CDR3, the DNA is TGTGCCACCAGTGATCTACGGACAGGCCCCGAGACCCAGTACTTC. Translated: CATSDLRTGPETQYF.

The V and J genes are TRBV5-5 and TRBJ1-4; 7 nucleotides align to TRBD1. Germline CDR1 reads SGHKS; CDR2 reads YYEKEE (reference sequence). This CDR3 spans 16 amino acids. V dropped 1 base and J dropped 5; count of bases not matched to a gene: 8. The CDR3 spells CASSLRQGVGNEKLFF. The CDR3 DNA reads TGTGCCAGCAGCTTGAGGCAGGGGGTAGGAAATGAAAAACTGTTTTTT.

The chain is built from TRBV7-9 and TRBJ2-7, with 7 bases lining up with TRBD1. The V segment lost 7 bases and the J segment 2 bases; nucleotides outside the gene matches: 5. CDR3 length: 13 residues. CDR1 is SEHNR, CDR2 FQNEAQ, per germline (reference sequence). DNA for the CDR3: TGTGCCAGCAACAAAGGGGGCACCTACGAGCAGTACTTC. Translation: CASNKGGTYEQYF.

This sequence joins TRBV12-3 or TRBV12-4 and TRBJ1-2; D gene unclear. The CDR3 covers 12 residues. V lost 4 bases to trimming and J lost 4 bases, with 7 bases between them. CDR3 sequence reads: CASSSVRYGYTF. DNA for the CDR3: TGTGCCAGCAGTTCCGTGCGCTATGGCTACACCTTC.

Written as DNA, the CDR3 is TGTGCCATCAGCATGACAGTAAATGAAAAACTGTTTTTT. This gives the protein CAISMTVNEKLFF. V and J are TRBV10-3 and TRBJ1-4, with D perhaps TRBD1 (5 bases). Germline CDR1 reads ENHRY; CDR2 reads SYGVKD. V was shortened by 6 bases and J by 5 bases, with 10 bases between the two germline ends. The CDR3 is 13 amino acids.

The rearrangement joins TRBV12-3 or TRBV12-4 to TRBJ2-7; D perhaps matches TRBD1 (5 bases). The CDR3 is 12 residues long. V was cut by 6 bases and J by 2 bases, with 8 bases left in between. The CDR3 bases are TGTGCCAGCAGCGGACAAACCTACGAGCAGTACTTC. Translated, it gives CASSGQTYEQYF.

This rearrangement joins TRBV12-3 or TRBV12-4 to TRBJ1-2, with TRBD1 as a possible D gene (6 bases). Trimming removed 6 bases from V and 9 bases from J, with 14 bases in between. This CDR3 has 12 residues. The CDR3 DNA reads TGTGCCAGCAGCCACCGGGACACGAGCTACACCTTC. It translates to CASSHRDTSYTF.

The rearrangement uses TRBV9 and TRBJ2-3, with TRBD2 matching 13 bases. The ends lost 0 bases at V and 2 bases at J; junction bases unmatched: 3. Germline CDR1 and CDR2: SGDLS and YYNGEE. This CDR3 is 17 amino acids long. This CDR3 reads CASSVGTSGGYTDTQYF. DNA for the CDR3: TGTGCCAGCAGCGTAGGGACTAGCGGGGGATACACAGATACGCAGTATTTT.